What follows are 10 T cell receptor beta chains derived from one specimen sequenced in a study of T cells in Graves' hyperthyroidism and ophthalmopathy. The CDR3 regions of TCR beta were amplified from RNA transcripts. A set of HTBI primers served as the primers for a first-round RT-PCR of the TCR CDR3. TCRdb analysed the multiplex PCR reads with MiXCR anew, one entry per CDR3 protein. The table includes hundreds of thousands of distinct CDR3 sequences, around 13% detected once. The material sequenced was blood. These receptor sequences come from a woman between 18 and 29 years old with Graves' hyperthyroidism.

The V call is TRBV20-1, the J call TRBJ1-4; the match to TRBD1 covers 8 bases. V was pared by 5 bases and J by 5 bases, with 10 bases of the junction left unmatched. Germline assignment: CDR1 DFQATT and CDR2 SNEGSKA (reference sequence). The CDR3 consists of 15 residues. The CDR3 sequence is CSAGRTGHLNEKLFF. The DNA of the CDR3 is TGCAGTGCTGGACGGACAGGGCATTTAAATGAAAAACTGTTTTTT.

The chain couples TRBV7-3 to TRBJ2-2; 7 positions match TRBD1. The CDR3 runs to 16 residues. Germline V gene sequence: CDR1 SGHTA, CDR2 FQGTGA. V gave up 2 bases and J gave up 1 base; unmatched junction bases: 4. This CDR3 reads CASSLLGGLNTGELFF. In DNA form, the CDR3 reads TGTGCCAGCAGCTTATTAGGGGGCTTGAACACCGGGGAGCTGTTTTTT.

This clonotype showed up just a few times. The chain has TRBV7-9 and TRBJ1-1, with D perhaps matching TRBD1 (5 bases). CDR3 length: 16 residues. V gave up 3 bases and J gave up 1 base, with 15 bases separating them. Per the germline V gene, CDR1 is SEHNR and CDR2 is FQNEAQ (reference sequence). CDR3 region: CASSFLLETENTEAFF. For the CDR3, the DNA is TGTGCCAGCAGCTTCCTCCTTGAGACAGAGAACACTGAAGCTTTCTTT. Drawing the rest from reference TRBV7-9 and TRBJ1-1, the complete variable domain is DTGVSQNPRHKITKRGQNVTFRCDPISEHNRLYWYRQTLGQGPEFLTYFQNEAQLEKSRLLSDRFSAERPKGSFSTLEIQRTEQGDSAMYLCASSFLLETENTEAFFGQGTRLTVV.

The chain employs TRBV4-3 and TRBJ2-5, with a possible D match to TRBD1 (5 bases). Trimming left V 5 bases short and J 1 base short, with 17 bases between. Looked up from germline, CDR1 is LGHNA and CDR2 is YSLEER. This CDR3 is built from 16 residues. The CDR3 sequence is CASSSTRAGIQETQYF. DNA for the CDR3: TGCGCCAGCAGCAGTACTCGGGCAGGGATCCAAGAGACCCAGTACTTC.

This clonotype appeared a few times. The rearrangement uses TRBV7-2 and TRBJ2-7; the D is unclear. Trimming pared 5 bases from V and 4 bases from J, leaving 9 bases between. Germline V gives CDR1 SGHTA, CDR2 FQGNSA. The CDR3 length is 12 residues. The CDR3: CASSDVAYEQYF. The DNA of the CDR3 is TGTGCCAGCAGCGACGTAGCATACGAGCAGTACTTC.

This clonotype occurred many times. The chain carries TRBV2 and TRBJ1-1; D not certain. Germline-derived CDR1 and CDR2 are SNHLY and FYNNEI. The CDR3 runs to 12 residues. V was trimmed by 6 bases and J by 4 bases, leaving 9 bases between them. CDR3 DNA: TGTGCCAGCAGGATCGGGAGCACTGAAGCTTTCTTT. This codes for CASRIGSTEAFF.

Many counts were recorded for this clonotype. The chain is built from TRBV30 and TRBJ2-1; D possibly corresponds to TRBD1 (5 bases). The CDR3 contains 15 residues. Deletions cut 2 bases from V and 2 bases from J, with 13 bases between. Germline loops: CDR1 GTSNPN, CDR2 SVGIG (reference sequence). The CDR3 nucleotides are TGTGCCTGGAGTCCTGGACCAGGGCCCTACAATGAGCAGTTCTTC. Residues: CAWSPGPGPYNEQFF.

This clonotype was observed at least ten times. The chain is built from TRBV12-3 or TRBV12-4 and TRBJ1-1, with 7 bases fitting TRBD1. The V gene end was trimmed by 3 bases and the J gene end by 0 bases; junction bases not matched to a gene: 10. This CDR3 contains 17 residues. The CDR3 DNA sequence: TGTGCCAGCAGTTTCTCCCGGGACAGCCTTATGAACACTGAAGCTTTCTTT. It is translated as CASSFSRDSLMNTEAFF.

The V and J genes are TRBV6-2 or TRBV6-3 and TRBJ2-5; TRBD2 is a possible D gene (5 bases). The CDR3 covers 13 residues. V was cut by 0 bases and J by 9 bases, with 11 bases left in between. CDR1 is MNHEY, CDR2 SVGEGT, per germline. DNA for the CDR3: TGTGCCAGCAGTTACTCGTCTGCCGGGGCCCAGTACTTC. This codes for CASSYSSAGAQYF.

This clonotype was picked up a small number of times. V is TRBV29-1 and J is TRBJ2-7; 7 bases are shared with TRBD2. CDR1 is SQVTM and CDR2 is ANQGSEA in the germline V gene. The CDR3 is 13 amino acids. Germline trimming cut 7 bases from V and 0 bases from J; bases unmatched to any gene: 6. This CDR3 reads CSAFLAASYEQYF. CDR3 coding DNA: TGCAGCGCTTTTCTAGCGGCCTCCTACGAGCAGTACTTC.